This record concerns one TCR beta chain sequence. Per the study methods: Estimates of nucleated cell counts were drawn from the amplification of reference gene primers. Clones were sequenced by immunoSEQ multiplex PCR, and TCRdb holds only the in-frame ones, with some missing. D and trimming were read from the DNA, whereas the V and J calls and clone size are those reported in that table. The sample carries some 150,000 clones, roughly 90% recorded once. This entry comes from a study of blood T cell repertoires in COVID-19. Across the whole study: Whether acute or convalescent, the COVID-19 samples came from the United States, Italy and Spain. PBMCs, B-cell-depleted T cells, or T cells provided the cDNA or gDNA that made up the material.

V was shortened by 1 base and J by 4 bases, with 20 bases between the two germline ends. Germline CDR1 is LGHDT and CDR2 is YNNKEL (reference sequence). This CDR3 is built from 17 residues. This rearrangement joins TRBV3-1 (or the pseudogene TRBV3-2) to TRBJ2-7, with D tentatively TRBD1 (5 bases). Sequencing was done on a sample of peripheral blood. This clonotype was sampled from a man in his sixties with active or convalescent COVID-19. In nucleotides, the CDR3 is TGTGCCAGCAGCCAAGCCCCACTCGCTAGGGGCCAGTACGAGCAGTACTTC. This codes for CASSQAPLARGQYEQYF.